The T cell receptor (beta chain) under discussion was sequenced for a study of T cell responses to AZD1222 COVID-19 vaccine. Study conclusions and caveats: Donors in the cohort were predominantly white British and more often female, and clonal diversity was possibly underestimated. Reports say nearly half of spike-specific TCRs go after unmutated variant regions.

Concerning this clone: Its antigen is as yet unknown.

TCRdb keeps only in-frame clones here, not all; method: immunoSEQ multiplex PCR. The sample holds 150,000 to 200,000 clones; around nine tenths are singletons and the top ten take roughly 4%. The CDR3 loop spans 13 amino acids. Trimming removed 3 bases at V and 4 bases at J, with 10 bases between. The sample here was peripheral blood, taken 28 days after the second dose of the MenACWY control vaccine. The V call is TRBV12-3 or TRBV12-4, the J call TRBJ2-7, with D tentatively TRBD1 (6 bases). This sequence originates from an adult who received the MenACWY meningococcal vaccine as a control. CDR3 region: CASSFGQSYEQYF. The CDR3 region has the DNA TGTGCCAGCAGTTTTGGACAGAGTTACGAGCAGTACTTC.